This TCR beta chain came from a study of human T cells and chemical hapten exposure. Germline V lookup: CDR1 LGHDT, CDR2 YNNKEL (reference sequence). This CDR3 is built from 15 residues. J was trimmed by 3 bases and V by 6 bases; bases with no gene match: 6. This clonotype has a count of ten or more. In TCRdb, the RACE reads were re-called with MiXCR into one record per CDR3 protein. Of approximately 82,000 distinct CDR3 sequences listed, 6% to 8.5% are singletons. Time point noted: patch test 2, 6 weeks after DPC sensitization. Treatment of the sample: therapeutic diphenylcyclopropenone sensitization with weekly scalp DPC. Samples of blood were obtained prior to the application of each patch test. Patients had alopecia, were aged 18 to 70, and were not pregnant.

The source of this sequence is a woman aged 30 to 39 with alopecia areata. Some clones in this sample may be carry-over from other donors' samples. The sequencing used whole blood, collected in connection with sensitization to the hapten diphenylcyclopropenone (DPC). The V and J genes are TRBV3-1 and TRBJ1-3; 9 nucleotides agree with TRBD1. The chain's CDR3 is CASRRTGDIGNTIYF. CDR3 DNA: TGTGCCAGCAGACGGACAGGGGATATTGGAAACACCATATATTTT.